This TCR beta chain was identified in a study of T cell repertoires in cytomegalovirus infection. Study as a whole: Based on public TCR beta signatures, there were indications of CMV infection and of a matching HLA type.

Study results and caveats: Identification of carriers of CMV plus the relevant HLA was achieved through cumulative public TCR beta family frequency. HLA-C-restricted CMV-specific TCR beta clonotypes were dominant in the ex vivo response.

One entry per CDR3 protein results from TCRdb running MiXCR on the reads. Of roughly 200,000 distinct CDR3 sequences detected, roughly 9% appear once; the ten largest clones hold approximately 4.6%. With 9 bases removed from V and 4 bases from J, the gap between germline ends came to 20 bases. Germline CDR1 and CDR2: SGHRS and YFSETQ. The CDR3 is made up of 15 amino acids. A word on this clonotype: Its cognate antigen is unknown.

The sequenced sample consisted of PBMCs. This chain uses TRBV5-1 with TRBJ2-1; D may correspond to TRBD1 or TRBD2 (5 bases each). The sequence was obtained from a human donor in good health (CMV status not recorded). Some clones in this sample may be carry-over from other donors' samples. The CDR3 sequence is CATRSTGTDYNEQFF. CDR3 coding DNA: TGCGCCACCCGTTCAACCGGGACGGATTACAATGAGCAGTTCTTC.